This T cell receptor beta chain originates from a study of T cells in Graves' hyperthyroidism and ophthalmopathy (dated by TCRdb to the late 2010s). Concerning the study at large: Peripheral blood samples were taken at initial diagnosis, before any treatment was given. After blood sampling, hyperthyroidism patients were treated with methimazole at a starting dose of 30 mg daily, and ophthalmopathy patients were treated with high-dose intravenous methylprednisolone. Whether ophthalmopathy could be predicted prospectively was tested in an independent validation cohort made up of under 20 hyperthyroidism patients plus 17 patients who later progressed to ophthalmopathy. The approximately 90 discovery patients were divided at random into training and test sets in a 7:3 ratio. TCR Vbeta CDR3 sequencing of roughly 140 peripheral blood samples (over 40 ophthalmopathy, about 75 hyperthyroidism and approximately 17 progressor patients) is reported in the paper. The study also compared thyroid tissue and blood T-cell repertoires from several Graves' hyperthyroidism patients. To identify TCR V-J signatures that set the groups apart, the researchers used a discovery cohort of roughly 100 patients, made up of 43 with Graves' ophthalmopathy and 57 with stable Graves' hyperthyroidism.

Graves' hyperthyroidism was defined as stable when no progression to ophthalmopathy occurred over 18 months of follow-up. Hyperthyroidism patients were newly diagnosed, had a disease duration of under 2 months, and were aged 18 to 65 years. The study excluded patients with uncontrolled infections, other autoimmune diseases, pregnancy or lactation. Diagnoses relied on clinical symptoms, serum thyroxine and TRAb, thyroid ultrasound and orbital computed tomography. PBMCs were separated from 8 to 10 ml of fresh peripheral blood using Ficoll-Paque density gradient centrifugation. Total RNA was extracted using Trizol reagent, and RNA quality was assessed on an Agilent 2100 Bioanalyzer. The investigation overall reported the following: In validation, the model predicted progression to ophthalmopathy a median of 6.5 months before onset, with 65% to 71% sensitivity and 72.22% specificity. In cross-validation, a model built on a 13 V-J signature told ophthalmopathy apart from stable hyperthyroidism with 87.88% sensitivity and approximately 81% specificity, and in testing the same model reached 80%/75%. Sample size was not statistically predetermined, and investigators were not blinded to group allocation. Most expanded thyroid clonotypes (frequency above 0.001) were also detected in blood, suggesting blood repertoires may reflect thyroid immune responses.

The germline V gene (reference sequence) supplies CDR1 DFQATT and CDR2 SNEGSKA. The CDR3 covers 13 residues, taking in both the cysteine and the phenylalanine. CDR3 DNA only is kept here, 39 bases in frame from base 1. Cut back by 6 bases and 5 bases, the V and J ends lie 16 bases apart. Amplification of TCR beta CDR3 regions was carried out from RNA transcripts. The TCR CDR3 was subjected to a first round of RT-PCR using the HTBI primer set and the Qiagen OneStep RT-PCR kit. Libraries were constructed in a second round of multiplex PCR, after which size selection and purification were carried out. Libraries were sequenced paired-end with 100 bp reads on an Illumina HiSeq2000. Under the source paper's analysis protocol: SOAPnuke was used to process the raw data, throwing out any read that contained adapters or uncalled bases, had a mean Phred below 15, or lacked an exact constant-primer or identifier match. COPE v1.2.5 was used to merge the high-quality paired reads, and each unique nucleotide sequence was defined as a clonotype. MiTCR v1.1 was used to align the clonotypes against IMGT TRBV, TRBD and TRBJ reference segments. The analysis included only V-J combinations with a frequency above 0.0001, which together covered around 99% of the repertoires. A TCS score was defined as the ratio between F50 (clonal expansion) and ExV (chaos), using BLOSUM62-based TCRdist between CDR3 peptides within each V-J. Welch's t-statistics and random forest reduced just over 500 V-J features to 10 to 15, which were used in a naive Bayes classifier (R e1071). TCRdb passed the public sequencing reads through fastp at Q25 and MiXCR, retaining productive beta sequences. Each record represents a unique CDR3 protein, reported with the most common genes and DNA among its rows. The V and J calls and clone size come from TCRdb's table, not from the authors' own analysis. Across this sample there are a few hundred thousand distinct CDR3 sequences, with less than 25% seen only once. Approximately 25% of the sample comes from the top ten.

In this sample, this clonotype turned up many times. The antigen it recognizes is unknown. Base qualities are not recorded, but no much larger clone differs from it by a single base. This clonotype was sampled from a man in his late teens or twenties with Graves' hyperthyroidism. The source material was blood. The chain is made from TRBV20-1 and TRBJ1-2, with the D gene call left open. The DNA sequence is TGCAGTGCCCCCGGTGAAGGGTCATATGGCTACACCTTC. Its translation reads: CSAPGEGSYGYTF.